A selection of T cell receptor beta chains follows, all from one sample in a study of blood T cell repertoires in COVID-19. The assay was immunoSEQ multiplex PCR, and TCRdb's table has in-frame clones only and misses some. Counted here are under 200,000 clones, 85% occurring once; the ten biggest clones make up 4% to 5%. Source material: peripheral blood. The origin of the receptors is a woman older than 75 with acute or convalescent COVID-19. Both conserved end residues are part of each CDR3. A D gene is named only where the DNA matches it firmly. Only part of the rows carry a size: once, few, many, or a class if the clone is expanded.

TRBV19	.	.	TRBJ1-2	TGTGCCAGTAATGTCAGGATGGGTGGAGGTGGCTACACCTTC	CASNVRMGGGGYTF
TRBV12-3/TRBV12-4	.	.	TRBJ1-2	TGTGCCAGCTCTGCGGGCAGAAGATATGGCTACACCTTC	CASSAGRRYGYTF
TRBV3-1/TRBV3-2	.	.	TRBJ2-1	TGTGCCAGCAGCCAAAGCTCCAATGAGCAGTTCTTC	CASSQSSNEQFF
TRBV6-6	.	TRBD1	TRBJ2-7	TGTGCCAGCAATCGGGCATGGGGACAGGAACCCCTTGGGGAGCAGTACTTC	CASNRAWGQEPLGEQYF
TRBV5-5	.	.	TRBJ1-1	TGTGCCAGCAGCTTGTGGGGGGGCACTGAAGCTTTCTTT	CASSLWGGTEAFF
TRBV10-3	.	.	TRBJ2-3	TGTGCCATCAGTGCGGGCAGGGATGCAGATACGCAGTATTTT	CAISAGRDADTQYF
TRBV6-5	.	TRBD1	TRBJ1-3	TGTGCCAGCAGACTCGACAGGGGGTCTGGAAACACCATATATTTT	CASRLDRGSGNTIYF
TRBV7-9	.	.	TRBJ2-7	TGTGCCAGCAGCCTCCGACCGGGGTACGAGCAGTACTTC	CASSLRPGYEQYF
TRBV11-2	.	.	TRBJ1-4	TGTGCCAGCAGCCCCCCAGGGTGGGGTGAAAAACTGTTTTTT	CASSPPGWGEKLFF
TRBV5-1	few	TRBD1	TRBJ1-6	TGCGCCAGCAGCCCCAACAGGGGGGAATCACCCCTCCACTTT	CASSPNRGESPLHF
TRBV27	.	TRBD1	TRBJ2-1	TGTGCCAGCTGGGACAGGGCCCCTTCGTTCTACAATGAGCAGTTCTTC	CASWDRAPSFYNEQFF
TRBV18	.	.	TRBJ1-1	TGTGCCAGCTCAGCGGGGGGGATGAGGAACACTGAAGCTTTCTTT	CASSAGGMRNTEAFF
TRBV28	.	TRBD1	TRBJ1-2	TGTGCCAGCAGTTCCTATCAGGGGGCGAACTATGGCTACACCTTC	CASSSYQGANYGYTF
TRBV6-5	.	.	TRBJ1-1	TGTGCCAGCAGCCCCCAGGTCCAGGCCGAAGCTTTCTTT	CASSPQVQAEAFF
TRBV7-2	.	.	TRBJ2-1	TGTGCCAGCAGCATTAATAGCGGACGAGCCTACAATGAGCAGTTCTTC	CASSINSGRAYNEQFF
TRBV27	few	.	TRBJ1-6	TGTGCCAGCAGCCCTCCCCGGGGTTTGGATGGATCACCCCTCCACTTT	CASSPPRGLDGSPLHF
TRBV3-1/TRBV3-2	once	.	TRBJ2-2	TGTGCCAGCAGCCTCCTACCCACTTCGCCCGGGGAGCTGTTTTTT	CASSLLPTSPGELFF
TRBV7-2	.	.	TRBJ1-5	TGTGCCAGCAGGTCTAGCGCCAATCAGCCCCAGCATTTT	CASRSSANQPQHF
TRBV5-1	once	TRBD1	TRBJ1-2	TGCGCCAGCAGCGATACAGGGGTACGGGGCTACACCTTC	CASSDTGVRGYTF
TRBV19	.	TRBD1	TRBJ1-2	TGTGCCAGCACCCAACTGTGGACAGGGTTGGCAGGCTACACCTTC	CASTQLWTGLAGYTF
TRBV6-2/TRBV6-3	.	TRBD1	TRBJ1-1	TGTGCCAGCAGTTACTTATTAGGACAGGGGAAGTGGAACACTGAAGCTTTCTTT	CASSYLLGQGKWNTEAFF
TRBV6-6	.	.	TRBJ1-5	TGTGCCAGCAGCCTGGGGCGGCATCAGCCCCAGCATTTT	CASSLGRHQPQHF
TRBV5-6	.	.	TRBJ1-2	TGTGCCAGCAGCTTGCGGGGGGACTATGGCTACACCTTC	CASSLRGDYGYTF
TRBV2	.	TRBD1	TRBJ2-7	TGTGCCAGCAGTGAGGAACAGGGGGCCTACGAGCAGTACTTC	CASSEEQGAYEQYF
TRBV18	.	.	TRBJ1-6	TGTGCCAGCTCACCTTATCCTAAGGTTGGAGTAAGCTCCTATAATTCACCCCTCCACTTT	CASSPYPKVGVSSYNSPLHF